This record concerns one T cell receptor beta chain sequence. The sample comes from a study of blood T cell repertoires in COVID-19. Study as a whole: Both acute and convalescent COVID-19 samples were obtained from the United States, Italy and Spain. Sources were T cells, B-cell-depleted T cells, or PBMCs; the material itself was cDNA or gDNA.

CDR3 length: 16 amino acids. Source study methods: Cell counts per sample came from amplifying reference gene primers. Clones were sequenced by immunoSEQ multiplex PCR, and TCRdb holds only the in-frame ones, with some missing. The V and J calls and clone size were taken over from that table, and D and trimming were inferred from the DNA. Here the sample spans fewer than 200,000 clones, about 86% being singletons. The sample consisted of peripheral blood. This chain joins TRBV12-2 and TRBJ1-2. TRBV12-2 constitutes a pseudogene. This TCR was sampled from a woman between 70 and 85 years old who had recovered from COVID-19. CDR3 DNA sequence: TGTGCAAGTCGCTTAGGGGAGGCCAACGGGGCCTATGGCTACACCTTC. It is translated as CASRLGEANGAYGYTF.